This T cell receptor (beta chain) was profiled in a study of T-cell memory formation after mild COVID-19. Study observations and caveats: Pre-infection memory showed some responding clones, and this suggested that cross-reactive memory joined.

CDR3 length: 14 residues. V dropped 8 bases and J dropped 4 bases, with 18 bases sitting between them. CDR1 and CDR2 (germline): SQVTM, ANQGSEA. This clonotype was found a few times. The antigen is undetermined. TCRdb analysed the 5' RACE reads with MiXCR anew, one entry per CDR3 protein. The sample carries under 550,000 distinct CDR3 sequences, over 15% recorded once. Sequences were obtained from PBMCs or a T cell subset sorted from them (not recorded which). This clonotype was obtained from an adult woman who had mild COVID-19 (a few samples of this study predate the infection). Cell type and time point are not known. The chain joins TRBV29-1 to TRBJ2-1; weak D call: TRBD2 (6 bases). CDR3 bases: TGCAGCTCCACCGGAGGGGACGCGTACAATGAGCAGTTCTTC. This encodes CSSTGGDAYNEQFF.